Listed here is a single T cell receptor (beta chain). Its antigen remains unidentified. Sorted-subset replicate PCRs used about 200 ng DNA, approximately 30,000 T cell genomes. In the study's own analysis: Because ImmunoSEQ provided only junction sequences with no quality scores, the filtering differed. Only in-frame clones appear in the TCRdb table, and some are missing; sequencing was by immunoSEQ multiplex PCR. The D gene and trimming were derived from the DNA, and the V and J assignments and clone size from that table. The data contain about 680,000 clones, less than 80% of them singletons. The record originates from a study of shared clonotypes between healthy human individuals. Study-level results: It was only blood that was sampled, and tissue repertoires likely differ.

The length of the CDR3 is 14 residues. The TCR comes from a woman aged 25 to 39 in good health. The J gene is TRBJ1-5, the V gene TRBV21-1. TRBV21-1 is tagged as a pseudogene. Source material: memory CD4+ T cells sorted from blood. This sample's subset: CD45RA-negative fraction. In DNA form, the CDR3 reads TGTGCCAGCAGCAAAGCCTATAGCAATCAGCCCCAGCATTTT. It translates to CASSKAYSNQPQHF.